The text below deals with one TCR beta chain. The antigen is not known. The CDR3 runs to 16 residues. The V gene's germline CDR1 is SGHAT and CDR2 FQNNGV. The V end lost 2 bases, the J end lost 0 bases, and 11 bases lay between the germline ends. Data came from immunoSEQ multiplex PCR; TCRdb stores just in-frame clones and leaves some out. Of roughly 660,000 clones listed, around 90% are singletons. These data belong to a study of shared clonotypes between healthy human individuals. Study-wide background: There were three CD4 naive, three CD4 memory, two CD8 naive and one CD8 memory plates per donor.

What CD8 memory combined were CD45RO+ cells and CCR7-negative CD45RA+ TemRA cells. Study results and limitations: Clonotype sharing among donors was expected to depend on sequencing depth.

The chain joins TRBV11-2 to TRBJ2-1, with D perhaps TRBD2 (5 bases). The specimen sequenced was memory CD8+ T cells from PBMCs. The subset: CD45RO+ cells pooled with CCR7-negative TemRA cells. The receptor comes from a man aged 18 to 29 in good health. Some clones in this sample may be carry-over from other donors' samples. The CDR3 spells CASSLNRLTSYNEQFF. The CDR3 coding sequence is TGTGCCAGCAGCTTAAATCGACTAACCTCCTACAATGAGCAGTTCTTC.